This T cell receptor beta chain is from a study of CD4+ T cells in melanoma. The protocol was immunoSEQ multiplex PCR, while the TCRdb copy is restricted to in-frame clones and leaves out a portion. This table has roughly 120,000 clones, around 92% appearing once. Whole-study findings and limits: CD8+ T cell, macrophage and B cell function reportedly correlated with neoantigen-specific CD4+ T cells. In melanoma, neoantigen-specific CD4+ T cells reportedly differed in differentiation state.

Per the germline V gene, CDR1 is ENHRY and CDR2 is SYGVKD. Trimming left V 6 bases short and J 1 base short, with 15 bases between. The CDR3 is 15 amino acids. About this clone: Its cognate antigen is unknown.

This chain links TRBV10-3 with TRBJ1-2; D gene unclear. The sequencing input was peripheral blood. The receptor was derived from a human donor with melanoma. The CDR3 nucleotides read TGTGCCATCAGCCAAGGAACGCTCGATAACTATGGCTACACCTTC. Translation gives CAISQGTLDNYGYTF.